This passage covers 15 T cell receptor beta chains from one sample sequenced in a study of lymphopenia after photon versus proton radiotherapy. TCRdb's table, derived via immunoSEQ multiplex PCR, lists solely in-frame clones and lacks some. The sample includes around 16,000 clones, 88% of them seen just once. The sample in question was peripheral blood, obtained from a patient treated with proton-based radiotherapy. Every receptor here comes from a woman aged 60-75 years with cholangiocarcinoma. Some clones in this sample may be carry-over from other donors' samples.

This chain connects TRBV18 to TRBJ2-4; tentative D call: TRBD2 (6 bases). The V and J ends lost 3 bases and 3 bases respectively, with 15 bases between them. Germline V gene data show CDR1 as KGHSH and CDR2 as LQKENI. CDR3 length: 16 residues. CDR3 sequence: CASSPLDSGGKNIQYF. The DNA for the CDR3 is TGTGCCAGCTCACCCCTTGATAGCGGAGGCAAAAACATTCAGTACTTC.

This clone was seen a handful of times. The genes are TRBV10-3 and TRBJ1-1; D unclear. The V end lost 3 bases, the J end lost 1 base, and 3 bases lay between the germline ends. The CDR3 contains 12 residues. From germline, CDR1 is ENHRY and CDR2 SYGVKD. CDR3 nucleotide sequence: TGTGCCATCAGTGAAAGGAACACTGAAGCTTTCTTT. Translated: CAISERNTEAFF.

This chain connects TRBV5-1 to TRBJ1-5; no clear D gene. The CDR3 has 13 residues. Germline lookup yields CDR1 SGHRS and CDR2 YFSETQ. V lost 0 bases, J lost 9 bases, and 10 bases lay in between. CDR3 sequence (DNA): TGCGCCAGCAGCTTGGCCTGGGATCTGCCCCAGCATTTT. This codes for CASSLAWDLPQHF. The full variable domain, its missing parts supplied by reference TRBV5-1 and TRBJ1-5, is KAGVTQTPRYLIKTRGQQVTLSCSPISGHRSVSWYQQTPGQGLQFLFEYFSETQRNKGNFPGRFSGRQFSNSRSEMNVSTLELGDSALYLCASSLAWDLPQHFGDGTRLSIL.

This sequence joins TRBV6-5 and TRBJ2-1; no definite D call. The CDR3 spans 13 residues. The V gene's germline CDR1 is MNHEY and CDR2 SVGAGI. V was shortened by 4 bases and J by 2 bases, with 6 bases between the two germline ends. DNA for the CDR3: TGTGCCAGCAGTTCCACCCCCTACAATGAGCAGTTCTTC. Its protein is CASSSTPYNEQFF.

The genes are TRBV7-9 and TRBJ1-1; D remains ambiguous. The CDR3 sequence is 11 residues long. The germline V gene has CDR1 SEHNR and CDR2 FQNEAQ (reference sequence). V dropped 0 bases and J dropped 4 bases, with 0 bases sitting between them. CDR3 region: CASSLATEAFF. In DNA form, the CDR3 reads TGTGCCAGCAGCTTAGCCACTGAAGCTTTCTTT.

This clone was recorded only once. The chain carries TRBV5-1 and TRBJ2-5, with TRBD2 identical over 15 bases. CDR1 and CDR2 from the germline V gene are SGHRS and YFSETQ. The CDR3 loop spans 17 amino acids. The V gene end was trimmed by 4 bases and the J gene end by 4 bases; junction bases not matched to a gene: 8. As DNA, the CDR3 is TGCGCCAGCAGCCTGGGACTAGCGGGGGGCCAATTAGAGACCCAGTACTTC. Translated, it gives CASSLGLAGGQLETQYF.

The sample holds one count of this clone. This chain uses TRBV18 with TRBJ1-4, with D tentatively TRBD1 (6 bases). The CDR3 is 15 residues long. V lost 4 bases and J 4 bases, leaving 13 bases between the germline ends. Germline assignment: CDR1 KGHSH and CDR2 LQKENI. CDR3 nucleotide sequence: TGTGCCAGCTCACTACAGACAGGTATTAATGAAAAACTGTTTTTT. Translating it yields CASSLQTGINEKLFF. Drawing the rest from reference TRBV18 and TRBJ1-4, the complete variable domain is NAGVMQNPRHLVRRRGQEARLRCSPMKGHSHVYWYRQLPEEGLKFMVYLQKENIIDESGMPKERFSAEFPKEGPSILRIQQVVRGDSAAYFCASSLQTGINEKLFFGSGTQLSVL.

This clone has a handful of counts. This rearrangement joins TRBV27 to TRBJ2-3, with D unresolved. The CDR3 totals 13 residues. Germline loops: CDR1 MNHEY, CDR2 SMNVEV (reference sequence). V lost 6 bases and J 5 bases, leaving 12 bases between the germline ends. The DNA for the CDR3 is TGTGCCAGCAGAACTGGAGCTGTAGATACGCAGTATTTT. It translates to CASRTGAVDTQYF.

This chain joins TRBV19 and TRBJ1-1; TRBD1 might be the D (5 bases). The CDR3 extends over 14 amino acids. Germline loops: CDR1 LNHDA, CDR2 SQIVND (reference sequence). The V end was cut by 3 bases, the J end by 1 base, with 9 bases between. The CDR3 DNA is TGTGCCAGTAGTATCTCGGGACCGAACACTGAAGCTTTCTTT. Protein product: CASSISGPNTEAFF. The full variable domain, with the rest looked up from reference TRBV19 and TRBJ1-1, is DGGITQSPKYLFRKEGQNVTLSCEQNLNHDAMYWYRQDPGQGLRLIYYSQIVNDFQKGDIAEGYSVSREKKESFPLTVTSAQKNPTAFYLCASSISGPNTEAFFGQGTRLTVV.

V is TRBV27 and J is TRBJ2-7, with a tentative D call TRBD1 (6 bases). Trimming removed 6 bases from V and 6 bases from J, with 18 bases in between. Germline V CDR1 and CDR2: MNHEY, SMNVEV (reference sequence). The CDR3 loop spans 14 amino acids. The CDR3 reads CASRTWDIPIEQYF. The CDR3 coding sequence is TGTGCCAGCAGGACCTGGGACATACCTATCGAGCAGTACTTC.

The chain has TRBV2 and TRBJ1-3; the D is unclear. In germline, CDR1 is SNHLY, CDR2 FYNNEI. Trimming removed 6 bases at V and 0 bases at J, with 15 bases between. The CDR3 consists of 16 residues. The CDR3 sequence: CASSRSLVSSGNTIYF. The CDR3 bases are TGTGCCAGCAGCAGATCGTTAGTAAGCTCTGGAAACACCATATATTTT.

The chain is built from TRBV7-2 and TRBJ2-2, with D possibly being TRBD2 (6 bases). The CDR3 consists of 14 residues. Germline V gene lookup returns CDR1 SGHTA and CDR2 FQGNSA. Trimming removed 5 bases from V and 1 base from J, with 8 bases in between. The CDR3: CASSPRGNTGELFF. DNA of the CDR3: TGTGCCAGCAGCCCGCGGGGGAACACCGGGGAGCTGTTTTTT.

This clone came up once. The rearrangement joins TRBV9 to TRBJ2-1, with 7 bases aligning to TRBD2. Per germline, CDR1 SGDLS and CDR2 YYNGEE. The CDR3 consists of 17 residues. V gave up 0 bases and J gave up 8 bases; unmatched junction bases: 14. The CDR3 nucleotides are TGTGCCAGCAGCGTAGCTACCTTTAGCGGGCAGCCCGATGAGCAGTTCTTC. Its translation is CASSVATFSGQPDEQFF.

This chain joins TRBV7-2 and TRBJ2-7; D not certain. Between the trimmed V and J ends, which lost 1 base and 3 bases, there was a span of 10 bases. CDR3 size: 14 residues. The germline V gene encodes CDR1 SGHTA and CDR2 FQGNSA. The CDR3 loop reads CASSLVADGYEQYF. As DNA, the CDR3 is TGTGCCAGCAGCTTAGTTGCGGATGGCTACGAGCAGTACTTC.

V and J are TRBV5-1 and TRBJ2-2; D ambiguous. Germline CDR1 is SGHRS and CDR2 is YFSETQ. CDR3 size: 15 residues. Trimming cost V 0 bases and J 1 base, with 7 bases left between them. CDR3 region: CASSLGHRNTGELFF. The CDR3 region has the DNA TGCGCCAGCAGCTTGGGACATAGGAACACCGGGGAGCTGTTTTTT.